This entry concerns a single TCR beta chain. No antigen is known for it. The junction and the germline gene differ at one end; a read error may be behind it. PCR primers comprised 60 Vbeta and 13 Jbeta primers. Generated by immunoSEQ multiplex PCR, the TCRdb table keeps only in-frame clones and is missing some. The sample holds 35,000 to 55,000 clones; over 55% are singletons and the top ten take 12%. The CDR3 extends over 14 amino acids. Per the germline V gene, CDR1 is SGHTA and CDR2 is FQGNSA. This entry is derived from a study of cytomegalovirus exposure and HLA in healthy donors. Whole-study findings and limits: About 87% or about 30% of the time was how often most TCR beta V segments were productive, according to an earlier analysis.

Sequencing was performed on PBMCs. The sequence was obtained from a man aged 55-75 years in good health and CMV-seropositive. This rearrangement joins TRBV7-2 to TRBJ2-5; TRBD2 might be the D (5 bases). CDR3 protein: CASRSPGYQETQYF. The CDR3 DNA reads as TGTGCCAGCAGATCACCGGGGTACCAGGAGACCCAGTACTTC.